One sample yielded the 17 T cell receptor beta chains listed below, sequenced in a study of OX40 agonist ivuxolimab in advanced cancers. Repertoires were generated with immunoSEQ multiplex PCR, while TCRdb's copy carries only in-frame clones and drops some. This table holds 100,000 or so clones, around 91% found once. This sample comprised CD4+ or CD8+ T cells sorted from blood, obtained in a trial of the OX40 agonist ivuxolimab. These receptors were collected from an adult with an advanced solid tumor such as melanoma, head and neck, liver or kidney cancer.

To note about this clone: Mismatch with germline at one junction end may stem from a read error. This sequence joins TRBV4-1 and TRBJ2-4; 10 bases line up with TRBD1. This CDR3 spans 15 amino acids. The germline V gene has CDR1 MGHRA and CDR2 YSYEKL. CDR3 DNA sequence: TGCGCCAGCAGCCAAGAGGGACAGGGGACCTTATCTTTCGTCTTC. It is translated as CASSQEGQGTLSFVF.

The chain uses TRBV7-2 and TRBJ2-7; D remains ambiguous. Trimming removed 5 bases at V and 0 bases at J, with 8 bases between. The CDR3 totals 13 residues. CDR1 is SGHTA, CDR2 FQGNSA, per germline. CDR3 nucleotide sequence: TGTGCCAGCAGCAATTTCCCCTCCTACGAGCAGTACTTC. The encoded protein is CASSNFPSYEQYF.

The chain combines TRBV6-6 with TRBJ2-3, with D possibly being TRBD2 (5 bases). The CDR3 sequence is 14 residues long. CDR1 is MNHNY and CDR2 is SVGAGI in the germline V gene (reference sequence). The V end lost 2 bases, the J end lost 0 bases, and 6 bases lay between the germline ends. The CDR3 spells CASSYPGSTDTQYF. The CDR3 DNA follows: TGTGCCAGCAGTTACCCGGGGAGCACAGATACGCAGTATTTT.

This clone showed up just once. The rearrangement joins TRBV11-3 to TRBJ1-5; D is uncertain. The CDR3 is 12 amino acids. The germline CDR1 and CDR2 sequences are SGHNT and YENEEA. V was pared by 5 bases and J by 7 bases, with 9 bases between. The CDR3 loop reads CASSQLRQPQHF. Written as DNA, the CDR3 is TGTGCCAGCAGCCAGCTGAGGCAGCCCCAGCATTTT.

The chain couples TRBV29-1 to TRBJ2-3; possibly TRBD2 for D (7 bases). Germline CDR1 and CDR2: SQVTM and ANQGSEA. CDR3 length equals 13 residues. Trimming cost V 3 bases and J 5 bases, with 12 bases left between them. The CDR3 region is CSVEGGQGDTQYF. CDR3 bases: TGCAGCGTTGAGGGGGGGCAGGGAGATACGCAGTATTTT.

For the CDR3, the DNA is TGTGCCAGCAGTCGTCTGGTCCCAGGCGAGCAGTACTTC. The encoded protein is CASSRLVPGEQYF. The chain joins TRBV6-5 to TRBJ2-7, with unresolved D. This CDR3 is 13 amino acids long. The germline CDR1 and CDR2 sequences are MNHEY and SVGAGI. Trimming cost V 5 bases and J 6 bases, with 14 bases left between them.

This chain uses TRBV5-1 with TRBJ2-5; D is unclear. Germline CDR1 and CDR2: SGHRS and YFSETQ. V lost 0 bases and J 3 bases, leaving 6 bases between the germline ends. This CDR3 is built from 13 residues. The CDR3 DNA reads TGCGCCAGCAGCTTGGGAACTAAAGAGACCCAGTACTTC. This gives the protein CASSLGTKETQYF. The full variable domain, completed using reference TRBV5-1 and TRBJ2-5, is KAGVTQTPRYLIKTRGQQVTLSCSPISGHRSVSWYQQTPGQGLQFLFEYFSETQRNKGNFPGRFSGRQFSNSRSEMNVSTLELGDSALYLCASSLGTKETQYFGPGTRLLVL.

V usage is TRBV6-1 and J usage is TRBJ2-2; perhaps TRBD1 as D (5 bases). Per germline, CDR1 MNHNS and CDR2 SASEGT. The CDR3 sequence is 14 residues long. The ends were cut back, 7 bases at V and 4 bases at J, with 13 bases in the middle. CDR3 amino acids: CASKAGWVTGELFF. The CDR3 DNA is TGTGCCAGCAAGGCAGGGTGGGTCACCGGGGAGCTGTTTTTT.

The count of this clone is one. CDR3 residues: CASSWGGTGNEKLFF. The CDR3 bases are TGCGCCAGCAGCTGGGGAGGGACAGGGAATGAAAAACTGTTTTTT. The chain links TRBV5-1 to TRBJ1-4; 9 bases line up with TRBD1. Germline V gives CDR1 SGHRS, CDR2 YFSETQ. V dropped 3 bases and J dropped 5; count of bases not matched to a gene: 5. The length of the CDR3 is 15 residues.

V is TRBV7-9 and J is TRBJ1-5; D gene uncertain. CDR1 and CDR2 from the germline V gene are SEHNR and FQNEAQ (reference sequence). Trimming took off 4 bases at V and 1 base at J, with 11 bases between the two ends. This CDR3 is 15 amino acids long. The CDR3 spells CASSSDGRSNQPQHF. DNA for the CDR3: TGTGCCAGCAGCTCCGACGGCAGGAGCAATCAGCCCCAGCATTTT. Full variable domain (outside the CDR3, taken from reference TRBV7-9 and TRBJ1-5): DTGVSQNPRHKITKRGQNVTFRCDPISEHNRLYWYRQTLGQGPEFLTYFQNEAQLEKSRLLSDRFSAERPKGSFSTLEIQRTEQGDSAMYLCASSSDGRSNQPQHFGDGTRLSIL.

The genes are TRBV6-4 and TRBJ2-4, with D perhaps matching TRBD1 (5 bases). Germline V gene lookup returns CDR1 MRHNA and CDR2 SNTAGT. V was cut by 7 bases and J by 4 bases, with 14 bases left in between. The CDR3 has 14 residues. CDR3 sequence reads: CASTVWTPKNIQYF. The CDR3 DNA sequence: TGTGCCAGCACAGTCTGGACACCAAAAAACATTCAGTACTTC.

The V call is TRBV13, the J call TRBJ2-1, with D possibly called TRBD1 or TRBD2 (7 bases each). The CDR3 sequence is 16 residues long. CDR1 and CDR2 (germline): PRHDT, FYEKMQ (reference sequence). The V and J ends lost 6 bases and 2 bases respectively, with 17 bases between them. In DNA form, the CDR3 reads TGTGCCAGCAGATCACAGGGGAGGGGGACCTACAATGAGCAGTTCTTC. This codes for CASRSQGRGTYNEQFF. Combining the CDR3 with reference TRBV13 and TRBJ2-1 gives the whole variable domain AAGVIQSPRHLIKEKRETATLKCYPIPRHDTVYWYQQGPGQDPQFLISFYEKMQSDKGSIPDRFSAQQFSDYHSELNMSSLELGDSALYFCASRSQGRGTYNEQFFGPGTRLTVL.

The chain combines TRBV4-2 with TRBJ2-1; 8 nucleotides line up with TRBD2. The CDR3 has 16 amino acids. Germline loops: CDR1 LGHNA, CDR2 YNFKEQ. The trim removed 4 bases at V and 3 bases at J, leaving 8 bases unmatched. The CDR3 DNA reads TGTGCCAGCAGCCCAGACGGGAGGGCTGTCTACAATGAGCAGTTCTTC. This sequence encodes CASSPDGRAVYNEQFF.

This clone was counted a few times. The rearrangement joins TRBV10-3 to TRBJ1-2; D remains ambiguous. In germline, CDR1 is ENHRY, CDR2 SYGVKD. This CDR3 is built from 14 residues. The V end lost 5 bases, the J end lost 3 bases, and 13 bases lay between the germline ends. The CDR3 reads CAISPGQLDYGYTF. Written as DNA, the CDR3 is TGTGCCATCAGTCCGGGCCAACTTGACTATGGCTACACCTTC.

A word on this clone: Other DNA variants within this sample encode the same CDR3. The V call is TRBV6-1, the J call TRBJ2-7, with 8 bases matching TRBD1. Per germline, CDR1 MNHNS and CDR2 SASEGT. After removal of 6 bases from V and 3 bases from J, the junction contained 7 bases not matched to a gene. CDR3 length: 14 residues. CDR3 nucleotide sequence: TGTGCCAGCAGCCTGGGACAGGAGATCTACGAGCAGTACTTC. It yields the protein CASSLGQEIYEQYF.

V usage is TRBV28 and J usage is TRBJ1-4; D gene uncertain. There are 16 residues in the CDR3. The germline V gene encodes CDR1 MDHEN and CDR2 SYDVKM. Deletions cut 2 bases from V and 0 bases from J, with 10 bases between. The CDR3 here is CASSLPQDATNEKLFF. In DNA, the CDR3 is TGTGCCAGCAGTTTACCCCAGGATGCAACTAATGAAAAACTGTTTTTT.

The chain employs TRBV28 and TRBJ2-5, with 11 nucleotides matching TRBD1. Germline-derived CDR1 and CDR2 are MDHEN and SYDVKM. With V trimmed by 6 bases and J by 5 bases, 5 bases remained unmatched. The CDR3 spans 14 residues. Written as DNA, the CDR3 is TGTGCCAGCAGGATGGACAGGGGGCGGGAGACCCAGTACTTC. It yields the protein CASRMDRGRETQYF.